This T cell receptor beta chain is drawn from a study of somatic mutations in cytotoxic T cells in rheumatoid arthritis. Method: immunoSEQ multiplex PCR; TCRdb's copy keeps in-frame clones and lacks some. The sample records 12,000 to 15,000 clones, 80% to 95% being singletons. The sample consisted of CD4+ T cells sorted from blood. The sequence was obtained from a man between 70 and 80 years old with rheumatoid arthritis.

The CDR3 loop is CASSPTPPLREQFF. CDR3 nucleotide sequence: TGTGCCAGCAGTCCGACGCCCCCACTAAGGGAGCAGTTCTTC. The genes are TRBV27 and TRBJ2-1; D remains ambiguous. Germline V lookup: CDR1 MNHEY, CDR2 SMNVEV (reference sequence). This CDR3 contains 14 residues. V was pared by 5 bases and J by 10 bases, with 18 bases between.